The 26 T cell receptor beta chains given below trace back to one sample, sequenced in a study of cytotoxic CD8 clonotypes in ibrutinib-treated CLL. The table came from immunoSEQ multiplex PCR; TCRdb's copy has only in-frame clones and leaves some out. The sample has 15,000 to 20,000 clones; 64% are singletons. The sequencing used PBMCs, collected after 12 months of ibrutinib treatment. These receptors were obtained from a human donor with chronic lymphocytic leukemia.

V is TRBV7-3 and J is TRBJ2-2; D is unclear. This CDR3 is built from 14 residues. V gave up 5 bases and J gave up 3 bases, with 10 bases separating them. Per the germline V gene, CDR1 is SGHTA and CDR2 is FQGTGA. The CDR3 DNA reads as TGTGCCAGCAGCCCAGCTACCCACACCGGGGAGCTGTTTTTT. This translates into CASSPATHTGELFF.

In its sample, this clone was seen a few times. The chain has TRBV28 and TRBJ1-2; 7 bases are shared with TRBD1. V trimming: 5 bases; J trimming: 6 bases; junction bases outside the gene matches: 15. This CDR3 contains 16 residues. Germline CDR1 reads MDHEN; CDR2 reads SYDVKM. CDR3 coding DNA: TGTGCCAGCAGTGCCCCGGGACAGAGGGGCAAGAATGGCTACACCTTC. This sequence encodes CASSAPGQRGKNGYTF.

The chain uses TRBV18 and TRBJ2-5; no clear D. CDR1 KGHSH and CDR2 LQKENI come from the germline V gene. There are 13 residues in the CDR3. V was shortened by 0 bases and J by 4 bases, with 6 bases between the two germline ends. The CDR3 nucleotides are TGTGCCAGCTCACCACCGGTGCGAGAGACCCAGTACTTC. Translating gives CASSPPVRETQYF.

The chain is built from TRBV5-1 and TRBJ2-7, with 7 nucleotides matching TRBD2. V gave up 4 bases and J gave up 2 bases; unmatched junction bases: 3. The CDR3 has 13 amino acids. CDR1 is SGHRS and CDR2 is YFSETQ in the germline V gene. The CDR3 coding sequence is TGCGCCAGCAGCGGGAGCGGGGCCTACGAGCAGTACTTC. Translation gives CASSGSGAYEQYF.

The chain combines TRBV7-9 with TRBJ1-4; unclear D gene. V was pared by 5 bases and J by 0 bases, with 7 bases between. CDR1 SEHNR and CDR2 FQNEAQ come from the germline V gene (reference sequence). This CDR3 contains 14 residues. The CDR3, as DNA: TGTGCCAGCAGCCGTGAGGCAACTAATGAAAAACTGTTTTTT. Protein sequence: CASSREATNEKLFF.

The chain recombines TRBV25-1 with TRBJ1-3; 9 nucleotides match TRBD1. V shed 4 bases, J shed 0 bases, and the junction held 4 bases outside the gene matches. This CDR3 comprises 16 residues. Per the germline V gene, CDR1 is MGHDK and CDR2 is SYGVNS. This chain's CDR3 is CASSVGTGSSGNTIYF. The CDR3 bases are TGTGCCAGCAGTGTGGGGACAGGGAGCTCTGGAAACACCATATATTTT.

There are a few counts of this clone. J is TRBJ2-7 and V is TRBV6-5; possibly TRBD2 for D (6 bases). The germline V and J ends were trimmed by 4 bases and 4 bases, with 11 bases remaining between them. Looked up from germline, CDR1 is MNHEY and CDR2 is SVGAGI. CDR3 length: 13 residues. This chain's CDR3 is CASSCGDCYEQYF. The CDR3 DNA sequence: TGTGCCAGCAGTTGTGGGGACTGTTACGAGCAGTACTTC.

The rearrangement links TRBV9 to TRBJ1-2, with 8 nucleotides matching TRBD1. This CDR3 spans 14 amino acids. Germline V gene data show CDR1 as SGDLS and CDR2 as YYNGEE. Germline trimming cut 6 bases from V and 6 bases from J; bases unmatched to any gene: 10. CDR3 amino acids: CASTNGQGFDGYTF. CDR3 nucleotides: TGTGCCAGCACCAACGGACAGGGCTTCGATGGCTACACCTTC.

Here the CDR3 reads CAWSVDGAYEQYF. CDR3 coding DNA: TGTGCCTGGAGTGTAGATGGAGCCTACGAGCAGTACTTC. The gene calls are TRBV30 and TRBJ2-7, with D hard to call. CDR3 length equals 13 residues. Germline CDR1 GTSNPN, CDR2 SVGIG (reference sequence). Trimming shortened V by 0 bases and J by 2 bases, and 8 bases separated the two germline ends.

This rearrangement joins TRBV10-1 to TRBJ2-1, with D possibly matching TRBD2 (6 bases). V shed 0 bases and J shed 2 bases, with 11 bases lying between them. The CDR3 contains 16 residues. The germline V gene encodes CDR1 WNHNN and CDR2 SYGVQD (reference sequence). The CDR3 loop is CASSESGRNAYNEQFF. The CDR3 nucleotides read TGCGCCAGCAGTGAGTCTGGGAGGAATGCCTACAATGAGCAGTTCTTC.

The CDR3 loop reads CASSLGGGLDSETQYF. CDR3 DNA sequence: TGTGCCAGCAGCTTAGGCGGCGGACTGGATTCAGAGACCCAGTACTTC. The gene calls are TRBV7-8 and TRBJ2-5, with D tentatively TRBD2 (5 bases). Germline CDR1 and CDR2: SGHVS and FQNEAQ. Between the trimmed V and J ends, which lost 1 base and 4 bases, there was a span of 16 bases. The length of the CDR3 is 16 residues.

The chain joins TRBV4-2 to TRBJ1-2; D is unresolved. Trimming left V 0 bases short and J 4 bases short, with 12 bases between. The CDR3 is 15 residues long. CDR1 LGHNA and CDR2 YNFKEQ come from the germline V gene. The CDR3 sequence is CASSQELAVSYGYTF. The DNA for the CDR3 is TGTGCCAGCAGCCAAGAGCTTGCCGTCTCCTATGGCTACACCTTC.

Only a few counts were recorded for this clone. J is TRBJ1-5 and V is TRBV28; tentatively, D is TRBD1 (5 bases). The CDR3 extends over 15 amino acids. Germline V lookup: CDR1 MDHEN, CDR2 SYDVKM. V was trimmed by 7 bases and J by 2 bases, leaving 15 bases between them. The CDR3 sequence: CASNTQGLGNQPQHF. DNA for the CDR3: TGTGCCAGCAACACGCAGGGACTTGGCAATCAGCCCCAGCATTTT.

The rearrangement uses TRBV6-1 and TRBJ1-2, with unresolved D. V gave up 6 bases and J gave up 3 bases, with 5 bases separating them. The CDR3 has 11 residues. The V gene's germline CDR1 is MNHNS and CDR2 SASEGT. CDR3 loop: CASRQDYGYTF. For the CDR3, the DNA is TGTGCCAGCAGGCAGGACTATGGCTACACCTTC.

This clone turned up a few times. The chain employs TRBV29-1 and TRBJ2-3, with a weak D call TRBD2 (5 bases). The CDR3 is 14 amino acids. Germline-derived CDR1 and CDR2 are SQVTM and ANQGSEA. Trimming cost V 7 bases and J 0 bases, with 14 bases left between them. The CDR3 DNA reads TGCAGCGCGGGCCTAGCCACTAGCACAGATACGCAGTATTTT. It encodes CSAGLATSTDTQYF.

DNA of the CDR3: TGCAGCGACGCACCTTACGGCAATGAGCAGTTCTTC. This codes for CSDAPYGNEQFF. This chain joins TRBV29-1 and TRBJ2-1; D unclear. CDR3 size: 12 residues. CDR1 is SQVTM and CDR2 is ANQGSEA in the germline V gene. Trimming pared 7 bases from V and 6 bases from J, leaving 13 bases between.

J is TRBJ1-1 and V is TRBV28, with D hard to call. The CDR3 consists of 12 residues. V lost 6 bases and J 5 bases, leaving 10 bases between the germline ends. Per germline, CDR1 MDHEN and CDR2 SYDVKM. For the CDR3, the DNA is TGTGCCAGCAGGAAGGTTGGGACTGAAGCTTTCTTT. Its protein is CASRKVGTEAFF.

V and J are TRBV9 and TRBJ1-1; D is possibly TRBD1 (5 bases). CDR1 and CDR2 from the germline V gene are SGDLS and YYNGEE. Trimming removed 0 bases at V and 3 bases at J, with 12 bases between. The CDR3 loop spans 15 amino acids. DNA of the CDR3: TGTGCCAGCAGCGTAGACGGGGCTCGGTACACTGAAGCTTTCTTT. This gives the protein CASSVDGARYTEAFF.

This sequence joins TRBV11-2 and TRBJ2-7, with a tentative D call TRBD2 (6 bases). Trimming took off 1 base at V and 3 bases at J, with 19 bases between the two ends. CDR1 is SGHAT and CDR2 is FQNNGV in the germline V gene. This CDR3 contains 17 residues. The DNA of the CDR3 is TGTGCCAGCAGCTTAGGGGAAAGCGGGCCTACGGGCTACGAGCAGTACTTC. This gives the protein CASSLGESGPTGYEQYF.

The chain combines TRBV11-2 with TRBJ2-3; 9 positions match TRBD1. Germline CDR1 SGHAT, CDR2 FQNNGV. V shed 1 base and J 5 bases; nucleotides not matched to a gene: 16. The length of the CDR3 is 19 residues. Here the CDR3 reads CASSLGKGTGSNVEDTQYF. The CDR3 DNA is TGTGCCAGCAGCTTAGGGAAGGGGACAGGGTCGAATGTAGAAGATACGCAGTATTTT.

This clone has a single count. The gene calls are TRBV6-6 and TRBJ2-1; 13 nucleotides agree with TRBD2. Germline loops: CDR1 MNHNY, CDR2 SVGAGI (reference sequence). The CDR3 length is 14 residues. The junction had 7 bases not matched to a gene; V was cut back by 8 bases and J by 9 bases. DNA for the CDR3: TGTGCCAGCGTTAGGACTAGCGGGAGTAGTGAGCAGTTCTTC. It codes for CASVRTSGSSEQFF.

The chain links TRBV29-1 to TRBJ1-2, with 11 bases lining up with TRBD1. Germline values: CDR1 SQVTM, CDR2 ANQGSEA. There are 13 residues in the CDR3. The V and J ends lost 7 bases and 7 bases, in that order; junction bases with no gene match: 8. This CDR3 is CSATGTGGSGYTF. The CDR3 bases are TGCAGCGCAACCGGGACAGGGGGAAGTGGCTACACCTTC.

The chain has TRBV2 and TRBJ2-3, with D hard to call. This CDR3 comprises 12 residues. V was shortened by 7 bases and J by 4 bases, with 9 bases between the two germline ends. Germline CDR1 is SNHLY and CDR2 is FYNNEI. The CDR3 nucleotides read TGTGCCAGCACCCCCGCCTCAGATACGCAGTATTTT. It codes for CASTPASDTQYF.

The rearrangement joins TRBV2 to TRBJ2-5; 7 positions agree with TRBD2. The length of the CDR3 is 13 residues. Germline CDR1 reads SNHLY; CDR2 reads FYNNEI. After removal of 7 bases from V and 4 bases from J, the junction contained 6 bases not matched to a gene. CDR3 protein: CASTLRGGETQYF. CDR3 sequence (DNA): TGTGCCAGCACTTTACGCGGGGGAGAGACCCAGTACTTC.

This clone was recorded once. The chain links TRBV9 to TRBJ2-7; tentatively, D is TRBD1 (6 bases). The germline gives CDR1 SGDLS, CDR2 YYNGEE. This CDR3 is built from 15 residues. V dropped 3 bases and J dropped 0 bases, with 13 bases sitting between them. The CDR3 here is CASSAGQTNSYEQYF. As DNA, the CDR3 is TGTGCCAGCAGCGCCGGACAGACGAACTCCTACGAGCAGTACTTC.

There are a few counts of this clone. This chain links TRBV2 with TRBJ2-2, with 8 bases lining up with TRBD2. Looked up from germline, CDR1 is SNHLY and CDR2 is FYNNEI. With V trimmed by 6 bases and J by 3 bases, 12 bases remained unmatched. CDR3 size: 17 residues. The CDR3: CASRVGRLASDTGELFF. As DNA, the CDR3 is TGTGCCAGCAGGGTCGGCAGACTAGCGAGCGACACCGGGGAGCTGTTTTTT.